The clone carrying this TCR beta chain is judged medium-sized (0.01 to 0.1%). The data derive from a study of HIV-infected patients and healthy controls. Around 0.5 ug RNA was reverse transcribed with alpha and beta constant-region primers. Each of the alpha and beta chains got its own library through chain-specific third strand synthesis with indices. TCRdb reprocessed the 5' RACE reads with MiXCR, giving one entry per CDR3 protein. Here the sample spans some 4,800 distinct CDR3 sequences, roughly 8.3% being singletons. This CDR3 region has 15 residues. V was clipped by 4 bases and J by 11 bases; unmatched bases: 17. CDR1 is GTSNPN, CDR2 SVGIG, per germline (reference sequence). Whole blood was used without fractionation, so all unsorted peripheral T cells were included.

The origin of this receptor is an adult with HIV infection. The chain recombines TRBV30 with TRBJ1-1; the match to TRBD1 covers 9 bases. This material consisted of blood, taken before antiretroviral therapy. The CDR3 bases are TGTGCCTGGACCTCCACCGGGACAGGGAGTGGAGTGGCTTTCTTT. This codes for CAWTSTGTGSGVAFF.